This T cell receptor (beta chain) is from a study of blood T cells in healthy people across ages (dated by TCRdb to about 2015). About the full investigation: In model experiments, template switching captured roughly one uniquely barcoded TCR beta cDNA molecule for every two T cells. The study measured age-related changes in TCR beta repertoire diversity using deep sequencing normalized with unique cDNA molecular identifiers. The donors were split into four age groups: young (average about 16 years), middle-aged (about 40), aged (62) and long-lived (roughly 88). Donors of different ages were randomly distributed across sequencing lanes to avoid experimental bias. The study analyzed two additional independent replicas of 1 million unique cDNA reads from the same blood draw for two donors, one aged 18 to 30 and one aged 80 or older. Here is what the overall study found, with its caveats: Observed TCR beta diversity per million T cells fell roughly linearly with age, and a significant reduction was already apparent by age roughly 40. Estimates of total diversity based on one million sequenced T cells were considered lower bounds and underestimates. Because profiling used bulk unsorted PBMCs, naive and antigen-experienced compartments could not be compared conclusively. Compared with the aged group, the long-lived group had more naive CD4+ T cells, fewer expanded clones and increased TCR diversity, a pattern suggesting age selection. Donor CMV infection status was unknown, potentially confounding age-related changes in expanded clonotypes. The percentage of naive T cells measured by flow cytometry correlated strongly with observed TCR beta diversity.

Trimming takes 3 bases from V and 3 bases from J, and the germline ends sit 13 bases apart. From the germline V gene, CDR1 is SGHRS and CDR2 is YFSETQ. The cysteine opens and the phenylalanine closes a CDR3 of 15 amino acids. This entry keeps only the CDR3 DNA: 45 bases, framed from base 1. The library relied on 5' RACE. TCRdb records Illumina HiSeq 2500 as the sequencer. A second PCR of about 7 to 12 cycles was run with a J-beta primer mix and a sample-barcoded 5' primer. A unique molecular identifier was introduced onto each TCR beta cDNA molecule by a template-switch 5' adaptor carrying 12 random nucleotides. Each sample yielded at least 2.5 million CDR3-containing paired-end reads. The Mint cDNA synthesis kit, primed by a TRBC-specific oligonucleotide, was used to synthesize first-strand cDNA from all RNA. All cDNA was treated with uracil-DNA glycosylase and then went through a first 18-cycle PCR with the universal primers M1SS and BC2_uni_R. The authors' analysis ran thus. Each sample was normalized by randomly selecting 1 million high-quality reads, each carrying a distinct molecular identifier. Reads sharing molecular identifiers were discarded rather than binned into consensus sequences. MiTCR, run with a Q25 quality threshold and the strictest error-elimination algorithm, handled CDR3 identification, clonotype clustering and error correction. A nonparametric unseen species model with Euler transformation was used to estimate lower-bound total TCR beta diversity. TCRdb reanalyzed the raw reads on its own, using fastp at Q25 for trimming and MiXCR for clone calling, and kept in-frame beta chains. Merged by CDR3 protein, the rows form single entries marked with the most common genes and DNA. It is TCRdb's table, rather than the study itself, that gives the V and J calls and clone size. The sample table records around 1,500,000 distinct CDR3 sequences; 35% to 45% of these occur just once. 6.5% to 10% of the sample comes from the top ten.

About this clonotype itself: Its binding antigen is unknown. It has no much larger one-base neighbor in the sample; base qualities were not kept.

Donors were 35 to 40 systemically healthy Caucasian individuals from Russia aged roughly 6 to 95 years. Roughly 9 milliliters of peripheral blood were drawn from each donor into EDTA-treated Vacutainer tubes. Ficoll-Paque density-gradient centrifugation was used to isolate PBMCs, with at least 6 million per sample. Trizol reagent was used to extract total RNA from the PBMCs, yielding at least 6 micrograms per sample. For every donor, an aliquot of PBMCs went through flow cytometry to measure the percentages of naive CD45RAhigh/CD27high T cells. The receptor comes from a woman between 18 and 29 years old in good health. Recombination connected TRBV5-1 to TRBJ1-5; TRBD1 is possibly the D segment (5 matching bases). The sequenced material came from blood. The base sequence is TGCGCCAGCAGCTCCCTGGAGGACAACAATCAGCCCCAGCATTTT. Translated, it reads CASSSLEDNNQPQHF.